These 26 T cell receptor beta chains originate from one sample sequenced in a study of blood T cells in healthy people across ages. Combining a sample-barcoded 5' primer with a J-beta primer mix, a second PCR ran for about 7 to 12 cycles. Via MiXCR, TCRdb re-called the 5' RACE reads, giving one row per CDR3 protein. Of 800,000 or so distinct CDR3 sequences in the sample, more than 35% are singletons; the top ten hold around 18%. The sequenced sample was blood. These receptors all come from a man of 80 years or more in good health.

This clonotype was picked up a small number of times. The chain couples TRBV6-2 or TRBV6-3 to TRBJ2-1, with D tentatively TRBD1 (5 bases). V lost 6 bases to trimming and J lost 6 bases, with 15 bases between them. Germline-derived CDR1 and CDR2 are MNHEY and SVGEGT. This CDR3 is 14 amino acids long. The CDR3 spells CASRKGSRINEQFF. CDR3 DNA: TGTGCCAGCAGAAAGGGGTCCAGGATCAATGAGCAGTTCTTC.

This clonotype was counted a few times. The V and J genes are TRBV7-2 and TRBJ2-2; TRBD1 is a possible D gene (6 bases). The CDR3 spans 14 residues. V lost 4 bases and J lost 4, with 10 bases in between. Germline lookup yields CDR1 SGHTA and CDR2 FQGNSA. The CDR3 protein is CASSSQGSTGELFF. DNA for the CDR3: TGTGCCAGCAGCTCACAGGGTAGCACCGGGGAGCTGTTTTTT. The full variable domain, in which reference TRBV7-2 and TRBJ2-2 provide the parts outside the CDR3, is GAGVSQSPSNKVTEKGKDVELRCDPISGHTALYWYRQSLGQGLEFLIYFQGNSAPDKSGLPSDRFSAERTGGSVSTLTIQRTQQEDSAVYLCASSSQGSTGELFFGEGSRLTVL.

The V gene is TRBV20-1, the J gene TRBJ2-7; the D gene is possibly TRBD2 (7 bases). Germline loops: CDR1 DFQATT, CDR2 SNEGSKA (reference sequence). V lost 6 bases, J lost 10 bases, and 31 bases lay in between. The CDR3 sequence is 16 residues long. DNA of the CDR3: TGCAGTGCCCCTTTAGGGGGAGCGGGGCGGAGCGGGGCCCAGTACTTC. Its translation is CSAPLGGAGRSGAQYF.

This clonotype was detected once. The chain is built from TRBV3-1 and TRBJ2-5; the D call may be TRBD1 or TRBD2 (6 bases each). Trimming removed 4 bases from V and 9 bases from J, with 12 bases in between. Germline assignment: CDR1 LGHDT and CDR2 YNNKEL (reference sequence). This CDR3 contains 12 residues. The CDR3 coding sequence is TGTGCCAGCAGCCGACAGGAGGGGGCCCAGTACTTC. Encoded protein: CASSRQEGAQYF.

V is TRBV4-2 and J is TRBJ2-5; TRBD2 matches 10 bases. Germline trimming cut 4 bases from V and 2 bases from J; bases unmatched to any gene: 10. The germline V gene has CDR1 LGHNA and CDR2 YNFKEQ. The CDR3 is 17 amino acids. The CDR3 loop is CASSRNPGLAQQETQYF. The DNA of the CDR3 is TGTGCCAGCAGCCGAAACCCGGGACTAGCGCAGCAAGAGACCCAGTACTTC.

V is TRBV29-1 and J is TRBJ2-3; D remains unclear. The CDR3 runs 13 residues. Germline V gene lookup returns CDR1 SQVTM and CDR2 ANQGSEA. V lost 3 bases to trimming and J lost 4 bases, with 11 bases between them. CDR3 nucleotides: TGCAGCGTTGAGGCCCCCTACCCAGATACGCAGTATTTT. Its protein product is CSVEAPYPDTQYF.

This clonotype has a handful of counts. The CDR3 loop reads CSAGQGVYEQYF. DNA for the CDR3: TGCAGCGCAGGACAGGGCGTCTACGAGCAGTACTTC. The chain is built from TRBV29-1 and TRBJ2-7, with 8 bases that match TRBD1. V gave up 7 bases and J gave up 3 bases; unmatched junction bases: 5. The CDR3 is 12 residues long. The germline V gene has CDR1 SQVTM and CDR2 ANQGSEA.

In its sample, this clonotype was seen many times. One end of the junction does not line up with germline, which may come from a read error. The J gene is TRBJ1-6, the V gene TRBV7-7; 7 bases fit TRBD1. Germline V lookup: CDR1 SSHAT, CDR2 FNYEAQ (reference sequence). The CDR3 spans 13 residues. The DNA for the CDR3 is TGTGCTAGCAGCAGGGACAGAAACTCACCCCTCCACTTT. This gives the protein CASSRDRNSPLHF.

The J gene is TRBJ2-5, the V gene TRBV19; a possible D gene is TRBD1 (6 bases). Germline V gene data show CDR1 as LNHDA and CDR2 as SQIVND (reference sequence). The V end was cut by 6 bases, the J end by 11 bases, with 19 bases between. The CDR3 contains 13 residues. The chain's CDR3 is CASSYREDNEQYF. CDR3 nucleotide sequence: TGTGCCAGTAGCTACAGGGAAGACAATGAGCAGTACTTC.

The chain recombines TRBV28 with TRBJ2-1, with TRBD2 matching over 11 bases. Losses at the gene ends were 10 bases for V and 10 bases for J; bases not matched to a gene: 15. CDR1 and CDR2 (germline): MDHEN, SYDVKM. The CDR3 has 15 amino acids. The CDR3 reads CATKGADLAGGEQFF. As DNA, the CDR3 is TGTGCCACCAAAGGGGCCGATCTAGCGGGAGGCGAGCAGTTCTTC.

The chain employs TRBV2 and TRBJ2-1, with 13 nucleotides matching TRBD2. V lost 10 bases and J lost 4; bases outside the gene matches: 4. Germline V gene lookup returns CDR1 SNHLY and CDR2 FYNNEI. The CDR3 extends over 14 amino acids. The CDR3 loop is CATGLAGAYNEQFF. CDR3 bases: TGTGCCACCGGACTAGCGGGAGCATACAATGAGCAGTTCTTC.

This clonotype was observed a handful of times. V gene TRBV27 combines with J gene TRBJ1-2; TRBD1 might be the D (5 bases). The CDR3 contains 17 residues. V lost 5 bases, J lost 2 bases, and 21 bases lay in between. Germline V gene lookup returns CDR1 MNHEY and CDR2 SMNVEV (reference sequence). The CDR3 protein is CASSPDPTGGRNYGYTF. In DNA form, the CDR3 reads TGTGCCAGCAGTCCCGACCCCACCGGGGGAAGAAACTATGGCTACACCTTC.

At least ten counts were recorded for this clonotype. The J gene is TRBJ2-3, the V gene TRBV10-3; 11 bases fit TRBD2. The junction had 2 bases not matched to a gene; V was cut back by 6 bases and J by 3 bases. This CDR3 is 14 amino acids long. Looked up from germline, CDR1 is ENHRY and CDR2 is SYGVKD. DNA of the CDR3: TGTGCCATCAGCACTAGCGGGAGTACAGATACGCAGTATTTT. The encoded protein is CAISTSGSTDTQYF.

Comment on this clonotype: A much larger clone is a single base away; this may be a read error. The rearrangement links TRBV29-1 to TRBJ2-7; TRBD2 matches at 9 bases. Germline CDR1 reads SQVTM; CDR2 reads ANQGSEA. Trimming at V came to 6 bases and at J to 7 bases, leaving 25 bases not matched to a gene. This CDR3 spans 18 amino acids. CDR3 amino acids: CSVTRPFPSGESYNEQYF. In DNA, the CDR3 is TGCAGCGTGACTAGACCGTTCCCTAGCGGGGAAAGCTACAATGAGCAGTACTTC.

In DNA, the CDR3 is TGTGCCACGTCCACAGGGACTAGCGGGAGGGCTGAGCAGTTCTTC. Its protein is CATSTGTSGRAEQFF. The chain uses TRBV12-3 or TRBV12-4 and TRBJ2-1; 16 positions match TRBD2. V dropped 10 bases and J dropped 9; count of bases not matched to a gene: 9. The CDR3 contains 15 residues.

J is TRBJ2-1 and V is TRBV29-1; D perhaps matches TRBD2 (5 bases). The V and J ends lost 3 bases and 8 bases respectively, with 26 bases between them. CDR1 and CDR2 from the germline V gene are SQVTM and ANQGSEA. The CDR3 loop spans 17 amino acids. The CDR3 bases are TGCAGCGTTGATGGGAGAACGGGAATTCCCTCCCGGGATGAGCAGTTCTTC. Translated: CSVDGRTGIPSRDEQFF.

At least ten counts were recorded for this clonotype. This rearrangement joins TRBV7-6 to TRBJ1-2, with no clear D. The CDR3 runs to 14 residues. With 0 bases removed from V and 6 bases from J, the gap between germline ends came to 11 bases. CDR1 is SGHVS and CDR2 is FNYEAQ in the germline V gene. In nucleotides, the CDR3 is TGTGCCAGCAGCTTAGCTGGAGGGTCGGATGGCTACACCTTC. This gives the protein CASSLAGGSDGYTF.

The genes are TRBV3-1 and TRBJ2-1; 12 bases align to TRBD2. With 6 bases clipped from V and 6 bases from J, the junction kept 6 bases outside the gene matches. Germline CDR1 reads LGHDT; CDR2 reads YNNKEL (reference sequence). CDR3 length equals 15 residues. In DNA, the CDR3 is TGTGCCAGCAGAGAGGGACTAGCGGGTTTCAATGAGCAGTTCTTC. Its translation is CASREGLAGFNEQFF.

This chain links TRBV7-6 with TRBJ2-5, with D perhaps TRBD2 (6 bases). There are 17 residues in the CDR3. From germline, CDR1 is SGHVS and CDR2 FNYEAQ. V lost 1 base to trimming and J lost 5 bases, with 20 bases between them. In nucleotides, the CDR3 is TGTGCCAGCAGCTTAGATTGGGCGATTCCAGGGAGGGAGACCCAGTACTTC. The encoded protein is CASSLDWAIPGRETQYF.

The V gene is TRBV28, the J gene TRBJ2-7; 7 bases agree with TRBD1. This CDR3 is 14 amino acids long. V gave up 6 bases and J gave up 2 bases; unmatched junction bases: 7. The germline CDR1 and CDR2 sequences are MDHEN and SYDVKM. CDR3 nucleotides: TGTGCCAGCAGGGCCCCGGGACAGCCCTACGAGCAGTACTTC. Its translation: CASRAPGQPYEQYF.

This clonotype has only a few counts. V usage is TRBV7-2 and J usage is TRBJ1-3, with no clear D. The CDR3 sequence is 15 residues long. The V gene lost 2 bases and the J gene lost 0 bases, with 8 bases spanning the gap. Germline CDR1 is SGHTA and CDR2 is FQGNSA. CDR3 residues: CASSLTRSSGNTIYF. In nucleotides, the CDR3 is TGTGCCAGCAGCTTAACTCGGAGCTCTGGAAACACCATATATTTT.

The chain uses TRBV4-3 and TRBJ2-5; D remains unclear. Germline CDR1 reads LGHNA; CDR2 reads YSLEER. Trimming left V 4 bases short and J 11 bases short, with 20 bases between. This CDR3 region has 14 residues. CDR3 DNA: TGCGCCAGCAGCCGTCTCATGGGCCTCAATGAGCAGTACTTC. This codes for CASSRLMGLNEQYF.

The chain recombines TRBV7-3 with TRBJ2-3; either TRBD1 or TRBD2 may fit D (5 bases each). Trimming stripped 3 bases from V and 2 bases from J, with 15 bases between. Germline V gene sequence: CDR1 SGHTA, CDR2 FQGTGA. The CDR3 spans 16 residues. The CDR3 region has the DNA TGTGCCAGCAGCTTTGGTAGGGACGGACCCACAGATACGCAGTATTTT. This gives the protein CASSFGRDGPTDTQYF.

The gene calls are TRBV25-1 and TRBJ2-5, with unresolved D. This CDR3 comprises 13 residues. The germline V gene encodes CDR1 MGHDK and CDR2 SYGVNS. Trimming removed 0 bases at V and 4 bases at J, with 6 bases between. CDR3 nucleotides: TGTGCCAGCAGTGAATACGGCGTAGAGACCCAGTACTTC. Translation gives CASSEYGVETQYF.

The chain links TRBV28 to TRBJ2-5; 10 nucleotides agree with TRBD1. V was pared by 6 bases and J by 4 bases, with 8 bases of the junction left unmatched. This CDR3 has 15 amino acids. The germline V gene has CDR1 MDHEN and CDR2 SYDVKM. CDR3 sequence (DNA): TGTGCCAGCAGGCAAGGACAGGGGGATTTAGAGACCCAGTACTTC. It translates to CASRQGQGDLETQYF. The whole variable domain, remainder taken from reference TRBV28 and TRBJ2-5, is DVKVTQSSRYLVKRTGEKVFLECVQDMDHENMFWYRQDPGLGLRLIYFSYDVKMKEKGDIPEGYSVSREKKERFSLILESASTNQTSMYLCASRQGQGDLETQYFGPGTRLLVL.

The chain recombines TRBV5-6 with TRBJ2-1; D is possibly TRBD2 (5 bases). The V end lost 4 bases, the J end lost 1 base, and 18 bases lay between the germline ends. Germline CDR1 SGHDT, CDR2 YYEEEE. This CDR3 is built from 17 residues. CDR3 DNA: TGTGCCAGCAGCAAAGGGAGTGGAGGTGGGTCCTACAATGAGCAGTTCTTC. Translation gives CASSKGSGGGSYNEQFF.